This T cell receptor beta chain was observed in a study of T cell changes during pregnancy in multiple sclerosis. The repertoire was sequenced with immunoSEQ multiplex PCR; TCRdb's copy has only in-frame clones and lacks some. The sample includes approximately 32,000 clones, approximately 89% seen only once; the top ten take around 5.1%. The CDR3 contains 15 residues. J was trimmed by 5 bases and V by 0 bases; bases with no gene match: 6. Germline CDR1 reads MNHEY; CDR2 reads SMNVEV (reference sequence). The chain recombines TRBV27 with TRBJ2-7; 8 nucleotides align to TRBD2. The receptor was isolated from a female donor with multiple sclerosis, enrolled in a pregnancy study. The sequences come from CD8+ T cells from peripheral blood mononuclear cells, collected in the first trimester of pregnancy. The CDR3 loop is CASSLSSGRHDEQYF. Here the CDR3 DNA reads TGTGCCAGCAGTTTATCGAGCGGGAGACACGACGAGCAGTACTTC.